These T cell receptor beta chains were read from a single sample in a study of siplizumab effects on memory and regulatory T cells. The protocol was immunoSEQ multiplex PCR, while the TCRdb copy is restricted to in-frame clones and leaves out a portion. The sample yields over 90,000 clones, 80% to 95% seen once. The sample comprised CD4+ T cells sorted from blood. All receptors derive from a human donor in good health. Each CDR3 is given with its conserved first and last residue. A D gene is named only where the DNA matches it firmly. The listing skips clone size in some rows; elsewhere it reads once, few, many or a size class.

TRBJ1-2 | - | 15 | TRBD1 | TRBV9 | TGTGCCAGCAGCGTAGGTTCAGGGGGAAACTATGGCTACACCTTC | CASSVGSGGNYGYTF
TRBJ1-1 | - | 12 | - | TRBV5-8 | TGTGCCAGCAGCTTGAGGGTAGGGACAGCTTTCTTT | CASSLRVGTAFF
TRBJ2-7 | - | 14 | - | TRBV19 | TGTGCCAGTAGTGGTCTAACTCTTCGTAACGAGCAGTACTTC | CASSGLTLRNEQYF
TRBJ2-2 | - | 16 | - | TRBV7-2 | TGTGCCAGCAGCTTAAGCGGGCGGAGGAACACCGGGGAGCTGTTTTTT | CASSLSGRRNTGELFF
TRBJ2-1 | - | 15 | TRBD1 | TRBV18 | TGTGCCAGCTCCCCCGGGACAGTGTCCTACAATGAGCAGTTCTTC | CASSPGTVSYNEQFF
TRBJ1-1 | once | 14 | - | TRBV2 | TGTGCCAGCAGTGAAGGGACGTTGAACACTGAAGCTTTCTTT | CASSEGTLNTEAFF
TRBJ2-6 | - | 12 | - | TRBV2 | TGTGCCAGCAGAGCCGGGGCCAACGTCCTGACTTTC | CASRAGANVLTF
TRBJ2-6 | - | 15 | - | TRBV30 | TGTGCCTGGAGTCCCGATTTCTCTGGGGCCAACGTCCTGACTTTC | CAWSPDFSGANVLTF
TRBJ1-1 | - | 13 | - | TRBV27 | TGTGCCAGCAGCCGCCAAACGAACACTGAAGCTTTCTTT | CASSRQTNTEAFF
TRBJ1-5 | - | 14 | TRBD1 | TRBV15 | TGTGCCACCAGCAGAGCGCAGGGGGGTCAGCCCCAGCATTTT | CATSRAQGGQPQHF
TRBJ1-3 | - | 17 | - | TRBV4-2 | TGTGCCAGCAGCCCGAAGGGCCATACCATAACCGGAAACACCATATATTTT | CASSPKGHTITGNTIYF
TRBJ2-3 | - | 14 | - | TRBV9 | TGTGCCAGCAGCGCCCCAACAGGGACAGATACGCAGTATTTT | CASSAPTGTDTQYF
TRBJ2-4 | - | 16 | TRBD1 | TRBV5-3 | TGTGCCAGAAGCTTGGCGACGGACAGGGGGCGTAACATTCAGTACTTC | CARSLATDRGRNIQYF
TRBJ2-3 | - | 15 | - | TRBV27 | TGTGCCAGCAGTTTTAAGGGGAAAGGAGCAGATACGCAGTATTTT | CASSFKGKGADTQYF
TRBJ1-2 | - | 14 | - | TRBV7-9 | TGTGCCAGCAGCATTTTAGATCCTAACTATGGCTACACCTTC | CASSILDPNYGYTF
TRBJ1-2 | - | 17 | - | TRBV7-9 | TGTGCCAGCAGCATGACCGGGACCCTTGGGATTAACTATGGCTACACCTTC | CASSMTGTLGINYGYTF
TRBJ1-1 | - | 14 | - | TRBV10-1 | TGCGCCAGCAGTGAGGAGAACGGTCGCACTGAAGCTTTCTTT | CASSEENGRTEAFF
TRBJ1-5 | - | 13 | TRBD1 | TRBV30 | TGTGCCTGGGCTGGACAGGGCGGTCAGCCCCAGCATTTT | CAWAGQGGQPQHF
TRBJ2-7 | - | 11 | - | TRBV14 | TGTGCCAGCAGTTCGTATCGCGAGCAGTACTTC | CASSSYREQYF
TRBJ2-5 | - | 16 | - | TRBV7-6 | TGTGCCAGCAGCTTAGCTAAAGGGACCTATCAAGAGACCCAGTACTTC | CASSLAKGTYQETQYF
TRBJ2-5 | - | 14 | - | TRBV28 | TGTGCCAGCAGTCGACAGTCCCTCGGGGAGACCCAGTACTTC | CASSRQSLGETQYF
TRBJ2-7 | - | 15 | TRBD2 | TRBV18 | TGTGCCAGCTCACCATTGAGCGGGAGCTCCTACGAGCAGTACTTC | CASSPLSGSSYEQYF
TRBJ2-3 | once | 16 | - | TRBV27 | TGTGCCACCAAGAGGGACCCGGGACTTGGCACAGATACGCAGTATTTT | CATKRDPGLGTDTQYF
TRBJ2-2 | - | 16 | TRBD2 | TRBV11-2 | TGTGCCAGCAGACCTATAGCGGGAGCGGGCACCGGGGAGCTGTTTTTT | CASRPIAGAGTGELFF
TRBJ2-5 | - | 16 | TRBD2 | TRBV18 | TGTGCCAGCTCACCCAGACTAGCGGGTTCCCAAGAGACCCAGTACTTC | CASSPRLAGSQETQYF
TRBJ1-1 | - | 14 | TRBD1 | TRBV2 | TGTGCCAGCAGTGTGGACCTCCGGACAGGCGTGGCTTTCTTT | CASSVDLRTGVAFF
TRBJ1-4 | - | 13 | TRBD1 | TRBV7-3 | TGTGCCAGCAGCCCTCACAGGGGCGAAAAACTGTTTTTT | CASSPHRGEKLFF
TRBJ1-1 | - | 12 | TRBD1 | TRBV19 | TGTGCCAGTACTGAGACAGGGACTGAAGCTTTCTTT | CASTETGTEAFF
TRBJ1-2 | - | 13 | TRBD1 | TRBV5-1 | TGCGCCAGCAGCCCGGGACAGGGTCGTGGCTACACCTTC | CASSPGQGRGYTF
TRBJ1-1 | - | 15 | - | TRBV6-6 | TGTGCCAGCAGTTACTCGATGGGGGTTGGCGCTGAAGCTTTCTTT | CASSYSMGVGAEAFF
TRBJ2-1 | - | 15 | - | TRBV7-9 | TGTGCCAGCAGCTTAGGTAGCGGTTCCTACAATGAGCAGTTCTTC | CASSLGSGSYNEQFF
TRBJ1-2 | few | 15 | - | TRBV5-8 | TGTGCCAGCAGCAATGGTTACGTATTCGGCAAAGGCTACACCTTC | CASSNGYVFGKGYTF
TRBJ2-7 | - | 14 | - | TRBV2 | TGTGCCAGCAGCCAAAAGGGGATGGGGTACGAGCAGTACTTC | CASSQKGMGYEQYF
TRBJ2-5 | - | 15 | TRBD2 | TRBV27 | TGTGCCAGCAGCTGGACTAGCGGGAGTTTCGAGACCCAGTACTTC | CASSWTSGSFETQYF
TRBJ1-1 | - | 13 | - | TRBV19 | TGTGCCAGTAGTATAATTATGAACACTGAAGCTTTCTTT | CASSIIMNTEAFF
TRBJ2-2 | - | 16 | TRBD2 | TRBV2 | TGTGCCAGCAGCAGACTAGCGGGAGGGAACACCGGGGAGCTGTTTTTT | CASSRLAGGNTGELFF
TRBJ2-1 | - | 14 | TRBD2 | TRBV5-1 | TGCGCCAGCAGCTTGAGGACTAGCGGGAATGAGCAGTTCTTC | CASSLRTSGNEQFF
TRBJ2-7 | - | 11 | - | TRBV20-1 | TGCAGTGCGGGACCCGCCTACGAGCAGTACTTC | CSAGPAYEQYF
TRBJ1-2 | - | 13 | - | TRBV2 | TGTGCCAGCAGTGAAACGGGGAGGTATGGCTACACCTTC | CASSETGRYGYTF
TRBJ2-3 | once | 12 | - | TRBV18 | TGTGCCAGCCAAGACAGCACAGATACGCAGTATTTT | CASQDSTDTQYF
TRBJ2-3 | - | 15 | - | TRBV7-2 | TGTGCCAGCAGCTTAGACGGGAGTGGGGCAGATACGCAGTATTTT | CASSLDGSGADTQYF
TRBJ2-1 | - | 16 | - | TRBV7-9 | TGTGCCAGCAGCACGTCTTCCGGGAGCTCCTACAATGAGCAGTTCTTC | CASSTSSGSSYNEQFF
TRBJ1-4 | - | 12 | - | TRBV11-2 | TGTGCCAGCAGCACATCGGGGGAAAAACTGTTTTTT | CASSTSGEKLFF
TRBJ2-3 | - | 18 | TRBD2 | TRBV19 | TGTGCCAGTAGTATAGGTAGGAATAGCGGGAGGATCACAGATACGCAGTATTTT | CASSIGRNSGRITDTQYF
TRBJ2-5 | - | 16 | - | TRBV7-9 | TGTGCCAGCAGCTTAACTTCCTGGCAGTTACAAGAGGCCCAGTACTTC | CASSLTSWQLQEAQYF
TRBJ2-2 | - | 14 | TRBD1 | TRBV12-5 | TGTGCTAGTGGTCTGGGACAGGGAACCGGGGAGCTGTTTTTT | CASGLGQGTGELFF
TRBJ1-2 | - | 13 | TRBD1 | TRBV13 | TGTGCCAGCAGCATGACAGGGGCCTATGGCTACACCTTC | CASSMTGAYGYTF
TRBJ2-1 | - | 15 | TRBD2 | TRBV15 | TGTGCCACCAGCAGAGGACTAGCGGGAGACAATGAGCAGTTCTTC | CATSRGLAGDNEQFF
TRBJ2-1 | - | 16 | TRBD2 | TRBV5-1 | TGCGCCAGCAGCTTGTACACTAGCGGGAGGAACAATGAGCAGTTCTTC | CASSLYTSGRNNEQFF
TRBJ2-7 | - | 14 | - | TRBV10-1 | TGCGCCAGCAGTGATGATCATTTCCCCTACGAGCAGTACTTC | CASSDDHFPYEQYF
TRBJ2-5 | - | 16 | TRBD2 | TRBV9 | TGTGCCAGCAGCGTTTCCACTAGCGCCCCGGGAGAGACCCAGTACTTC | CASSVSTSAPGETQYF
TRBJ1-5 | - | 14 | - | TRBV5-4 | TGTGCCAGCAGCTCCGACAGAAACAATCAGCCCCAGCATTTT | CASSSDRNNQPQHF